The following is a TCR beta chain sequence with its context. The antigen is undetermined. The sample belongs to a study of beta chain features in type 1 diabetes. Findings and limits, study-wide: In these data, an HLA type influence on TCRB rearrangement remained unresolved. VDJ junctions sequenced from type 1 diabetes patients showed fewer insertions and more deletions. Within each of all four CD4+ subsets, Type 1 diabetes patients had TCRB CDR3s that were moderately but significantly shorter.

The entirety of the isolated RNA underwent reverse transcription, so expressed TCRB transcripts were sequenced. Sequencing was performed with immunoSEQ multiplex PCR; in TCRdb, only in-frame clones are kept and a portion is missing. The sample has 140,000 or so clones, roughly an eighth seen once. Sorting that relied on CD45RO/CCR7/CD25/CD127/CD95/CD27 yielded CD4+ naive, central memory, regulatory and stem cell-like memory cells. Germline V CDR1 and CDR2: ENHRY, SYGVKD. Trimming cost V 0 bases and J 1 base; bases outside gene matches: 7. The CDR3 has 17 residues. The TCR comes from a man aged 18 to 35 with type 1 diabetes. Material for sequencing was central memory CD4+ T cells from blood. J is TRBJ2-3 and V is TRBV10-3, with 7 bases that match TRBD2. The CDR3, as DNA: TGTGCCATCAGTGAGTCCCTAGCCCTAGCGGGCACAGATACGCAGTATTTT. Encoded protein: CAISESLALAGTDTQYF.